Listed here are 23 T cell receptor beta chains from one sample, sequenced in a study of CD8 T cells in ankylosing spondylitis. TCRdb itself ran the 5' RACE reads through MiXCR, one entry per CDR3 protein. The sample contains approximately 200,000 distinct CDR3 sequences, over 10% of which appear only once. Sequenced sample: blood, either unsorted or a sorted T cell fraction (not recorded which). These receptors all come from a male donor with ankylosing spondylitis or in good health (not recorded which).

The CDR3 here is CASSATSGINIQYF. The CDR3 nucleotides are TGTGCCAGCAGCGCGACTAGCGGGATAAACATTCAGTACTTC. The genes are TRBV9 and TRBJ2-4; 11 bases align to TRBD2. This CDR3 region has 14 residues. Germline V gives CDR1 SGDLS, CDR2 YYNGEE. V shed 3 bases, J shed 6 bases, and the junction held 2 bases outside the gene matches. Full variable domain (rest looked up from reference TRBV9 and TRBJ2-4): DSGVTQTPKHLITATGQRVTLRCSPRSGDLSVYWYQQSLDQGLQFLIQYYNGEERAKGNILERFSAQQFPDLHSELNLSSLELGDSALYFCASSATSGINIQYFGAGTRLSVL.

The CDR3: CASSVAQGIEAFF. CDR3 sequence (DNA): TGTGCCAGCAGCGTAGCTCAAGGGATAGAAGCTTTCTTT. The chain combines TRBV9 with TRBJ1-1; D remains ambiguous. CDR1 and CDR2 from the germline V gene are SGDLS and YYNGEE. This CDR3 spans 13 amino acids. V was shortened by 0 bases and J by 8 bases, with 11 bases between the two germline ends.

A few counts support this clonotype. The chain links TRBV4-1 to TRBJ2-1; D gene ambiguous. The V gene lost 1 base and the J gene lost 7 bases, with 8 bases spanning the gap. Germline values: CDR1 MGHRA, CDR2 YSYEKL. CDR3 length equals 13 residues. As DNA, the CDR3 is TGCGCCAGCAGCCAAGTTAAGGGAAATGAGCAGTTCTTC. Protein product: CASSQVKGNEQFF.

The V gene is TRBV27, the J gene TRBJ2-3, with 9 bases that match TRBD2. With 4 bases clipped from V and 3 bases from J, the junction kept 11 bases outside the gene matches. CDR3 length: 17 amino acids. Germline-derived CDR1 and CDR2 are MNHEY and SMNVEV (reference sequence). The CDR3 DNA reads TGTGCCAGCAGTTGGGGGTTGGATGGACTAGCGACAGATACGCAGTATTTT. This gives the protein CASSWGLDGLATDTQYF.

This clonotype has just a few counts. V and J are TRBV2 and TRBJ1-1; D not certain. The CDR3 totals 10 residues. V was clipped by 3 bases and J by 7 bases, with 3 bases between them. Germline-derived CDR1 and CDR2 are SNHLY and FYNNEI. CDR3 sequence: CASSEIEAFF. For the CDR3, the DNA is TGTGCCAGCAGTGAGATTGAAGCTTTCTTT. Supplemented by reference TRBV2 and TRBJ1-1, the full variable domain reads EPEVTQTPSHQVTQMGQEVILRCVPISNHLYFYWYRQILGQKVEFLVSFYNNEISEKSEIFDDQFSVERPDGSNFTLKIRSTKLEDSAMYFCASSEIEAFFGQGTRLTVV.

DNA of the CDR3: TGCGCCAGCAGCCACCAGGGCCTCAAGGACGTCCACTTT. Amino acids: CASSHQGLKDVHF. The chain couples TRBV4-1 to TRBJ1-6; D perhaps matches TRBD1 (5 bases). The CDR3 is 13 amino acids. Germline CDR1 MGHRA, CDR2 YSYEKL. Deletions cut 3 bases from V and 17 bases from J, with 17 bases between.

This clonotype was counted only a few times. V usage is TRBV6-2 or TRBV6-3 and J usage is TRBJ2-5; tentative D call: TRBD2 (6 bases). This CDR3 has 17 amino acids. V lost 0 bases and J 0 bases, leaving 14 bases between the germline ends. The germline CDR1 and CDR2 sequences are MNHEY and SVGEGT. The CDR3 DNA is TGTGCCAGCAGTTACTCGAAGGGACTCAGGTACCAAGAGACCCAGTACTTC. Protein sequence: CASSYSKGLRYQETQYF.

A single count supports this clonotype. V and J are TRBV7-9 and TRBJ2-7, with D unclear. This CDR3 region has 14 residues. V lost 0 bases and J lost 2, with 8 bases in between. Germline-derived CDR1 and CDR2 are SEHNR and FQNEAQ (reference sequence). The DNA of the CDR3 is TGTGCCAGCAGCTTAGCGCTATTCCCCTACGAGCAGTACTTC. Translating gives CASSLALFPYEQYF.

This chain uses TRBV7-9 with TRBJ1-1; TRBD1 might be the D (6 bases). Germline CDR1 reads SEHNR; CDR2 reads FQNEAQ (reference sequence). V was cut by 1 base and J by 9 bases, with 15 bases left in between. CDR3 length: 14 amino acids. The CDR3 sequence: CASSLVLGGEKAFF. The CDR3 nucleotides read TGTGCCAGCAGCTTAGTACTCGGGGGCGAAAAAGCTTTCTTT.

This clonotype was detected only a few times. The V and J genes are TRBV28 and TRBJ2-7; TRBD2 matches at 8 bases. CDR3 length: 18 amino acids. Trimming took 2 bases from V and 2 from J; bases not matched to a gene: 14. Germline V gene sequence: CDR1 MDHEN, CDR2 SYDVKM. CDR3 loop: CASSLVFARVAGTYEQYF. The DNA of the CDR3 is TGTGCCAGCAGTTTAGTTTTTGCCAGGGTAGCGGGGACCTACGAGCAGTACTTC.

A few counts support this clonotype. J is TRBJ2-1 and V is TRBV20-1, with D hard to call. Trimming removed 3 bases at V and 0 bases at J, with 9 bases between. This CDR3 spans 14 amino acids. In germline, CDR1 is DFQATT, CDR2 SNEGSKA (reference sequence). CDR3 DNA sequence: TGCAGTGCTAGTGGGGATGGCTCCTACAATGAGCAGTTCTTC. This gives the protein CSASGDGSYNEQFF.

This rearrangement joins TRBV15 to TRBJ2-5, with D perhaps TRBD2 (5 bases). Trimming took off 5 bases at V and 5 bases at J, with 18 bases between the two ends. The CDR3 spans 15 residues. Germline CDR1 is LNHNV and CDR2 is YYDKDF (reference sequence). The chain's CDR3 is CATSPAATGSETQYF. In nucleotides, the CDR3 is TGTGCCACCAGCCCTGCGGCGACGGGATCCGAGACCCAGTACTTC.

The chain recombines TRBV5-6 with TRBJ2-7; D call uncertain. CDR3 length: 15 amino acids. Germline values: CDR1 SGHDT, CDR2 YYEEEE. The V end was cut by 0 bases, the J end by 2 bases, with 12 bases between. The CDR3 sequence: CASSLAALLPYEQYF. In DNA, the CDR3 is TGTGCCAGCAGCTTGGCAGCGTTGCTCCCCTACGAGCAGTACTTC. Variable domain in full (rest from reference TRBV5-6 and TRBJ2-7): DAGVTQSPTHLIKTRGQQVTLRCSPKSGHDTVSWYQQALGQGPQFIFQYYEEEERQRGNFPDRFSGHQFPNYSSELNVNALLLGDSALYLCASSLAALLPYEQYFGPGTRLTVT.

This clonotype has just a few counts. The chain couples TRBV6-1 to TRBJ1-1; D remains ambiguous. CDR3 length: 10 residues. CDR1 and CDR2 (germline): MNHNS, SASEGT. With 8 bases removed from V and 6 bases from J, the gap between germline ends came to 7 bases. CDR3 DNA: TGTGCCAGCGAAGAGGCTGAAGCTTTCTTT. This translates into CASEEAEAFF.

The chain has TRBV6-1 and TRBJ2-1, with 12 nucleotides matching TRBD2. V gave up 6 bases and J gave up 6 bases; unmatched junction bases: 15. The germline V gene has CDR1 MNHNS and CDR2 SASEGT. The CDR3 sequence is 18 residues long. The CDR3 DNA follows: TGTGCCAGCAGAGCGGACAGGGCGACTAGCGGGAGAGTCAATGAGCAGTTCTTC. It yields the protein CASRADRATSGRVNEQFF.

This clonotype was observed at least ten times. The V gene is TRBV29-1, the J gene TRBJ1-1; D ambiguous. CDR1 SQVTM and CDR2 ANQGSEA come from the germline V gene. CDR3 length: 11 amino acids. Trimming pared 5 bases from V and 0 bases from J, leaving 4 bases between. The CDR3 sequence: CSVLMNTEAFF. CDR3 nucleotides: TGCAGCGTTCTGATGAACACTGAAGCTTTCTTT.

This chain links TRBV6-1 with TRBJ2-1; D remains unclear. V lost 2 bases to trimming and J lost 5 bases, with 13 bases between them. The length of the CDR3 is 15 residues. Looked up from germline, CDR1 is MNHNS and CDR2 is SASEGT. Here the CDR3 reads CASSEYRALDNEQFF. CDR3 sequence (DNA): TGTGCCAGCAGTGAATATAGGGCCCTGGACAATGAGCAGTTCTTC.

There are a few counts of this clonotype. V usage is TRBV9 and J usage is TRBJ2-3; 11 bases map to TRBD2. The trim removed 3 bases at V and 5 bases at J, leaving 8 bases unmatched. Germline-derived CDR1 and CDR2 are SGDLS and YYNGEE. The CDR3 consists of 16 residues. The CDR3 nucleotides are TGTGCCAGCAGCGCAACTAGCGGGAGAATCCTAGATACGCAGTATTTT. The encoded protein is CASSATSGRILDTQYF.

The rearrangement uses TRBV4-1 and TRBJ2-5, with TRBD1 matching over 9 bases. CDR3 length: 17 residues. Germline CDR1 MGHRA, CDR2 YSYEKL. The V segment lost 0 bases and the J segment 1 base; nucleotides outside the gene matches: 6. DNA for the CDR3: TGCGCCAGCAGCCAAGATCCCCCGACAGGGGGCCAAGAGACCCAGTACTTC. Its protein is CASSQDPPTGGQETQYF.

This clonotype was observed a few times. V gene TRBV5-1 combines with J gene TRBJ2-7; weak D call: TRBD2 (6 bases). The CDR3 runs to 14 residues. Looked up from germline, CDR1 is SGHRS and CDR2 is YFSETQ. The V gene lost 0 bases and the J gene lost 3 bases, with 10 bases spanning the gap. CDR3 bases: TGCGCCAGCAGCTTGGCGAGGGGACTCTACGAGCAGTACTTC. Protein sequence: CASSLARGLYEQYF. Together with reference TRBV5-1 and TRBJ2-7, the CDR3 gives the full variable domain: KAGVTQTPRYLIKTRGQQVTLSCSPISGHRSVSWYQQTPGQGLQFLFEYFSETQRNKGNFPGRFSGRQFSNSRSEMNVSTLELGDSALYLCASSLARGLYEQYFGPGTRLTVT.

This clonotype was detected only a few times. The rearrangement uses TRBV27 and TRBJ2-7; 9 bases fit TRBD1. Germline V gene data show CDR1 as MNHEY and CDR2 as SMNVEV (reference sequence). The CDR3 has 12 amino acids. V shed 8 bases and J 5 bases; nucleotides not matched to a gene: 4. The CDR3 coding sequence is TGTGCCAGCGGGACAGGGTTTCACGAGCAGTACTTC. It translates to CASGTGFHEQYF.

The chain uses TRBV15 and TRBJ2-5; possibly TRBD1 for D (6 bases). Germline-derived CDR1 and CDR2 are LNHNV and YYDKDF (reference sequence). The germline V and J ends were trimmed by 0 bases and 4 bases, with 12 bases remaining between them. CDR3 length: 15 amino acids. The CDR3 loop is CATSRDYADRETQYF. The CDR3, as DNA: TGTGCCACCAGCAGAGATTACGCGGACAGAGAGACCCAGTACTTC.

V gene TRBV24-1 combines with J gene TRBJ2-1; D gene unclear. Trimming took 3 bases from V and 8 from J, leaving 10 bases between them. In germline, CDR1 is KGHDR, CDR2 SFDVKD. The CDR3 consists of 13 residues. CDR3 in amino acids: CATSDIMGDEQFF. The CDR3 DNA is TGTGCCACCAGTGATATCATGGGTGATGAGCAGTTCTTC.